A selection of T cell receptor beta chains follows, all from one sample in a study of blood T cell repertoires in COVID-19. Measured with immunoSEQ multiplex PCR; TCRdb has only the in-frame clones, and not every one. There are under 200,000 clones in the sample; 86% occur only once, and 5.5% to 7% lies in the top ten. Sequencing input: peripheral blood. The receptors shown here come from a man in his forties or fifties with active or convalescent COVID-19. Both conserved end residues are part of each CDR3.

V gene	J gene	CDR3 protein
TRBV5-1	TRBJ2-5	CASSLGDLAGARETQYF
TRBV6-5	TRBJ1-4	CASSLTRSDEKLFF
TRBV4-3	TRBJ1-1	CASSQDQRSNTEAFF
TRBV6-2/TRBV6-3	TRBJ2-1	CASSRNRQGAHEQFF
TRBV7-2	TRBJ2-3	CASSLVGGAGADTQYF
TRBV28	TRBJ1-4	CASRTLLLNEKLFF
TRBV4-3	TRBJ2-7	CASSPSPSLMDEQYF
TRBV11-3	TRBJ2-1	CASSLAGSYNEQFF
TRBV7-2	TRBJ2-1	CASSLRREYNEQFF
TRBV6-5	TRBJ2-3	CASSYSGQGRDTQYF
TRBV11-2	TRBJ1-4	CASSRDLGGNEKLFF
TRBV19	TRBJ1-6	CASRTSMGGGSPLHF
TRBV15	TRBJ1-5	CATSRDSGNRGNQPQHF
TRBV6-2/TRBV6-3	TRBJ2-7	CASSSVGLAGDFLYEQYF
TRBV4-3	TRBJ1-3	CASSQDTRDNTIYF
TRBV3-1/TRBV3-2	TRBJ1-1	CASSRGQGAWNTEAFF
TRBV11-3	TRBJ2-5	CASSPLGTSGSLETQYF
TRBV18	TRBJ1-5	CASSPGLDQPQHF
TRBV5-8	TRBJ2-2	CASSFIRGRTGELFF
TRBV12-5	TRBJ2-5	CASASGLAGPQTQYF
TRBV5-4	TRBJ2-4	CASTDRGEAKNIQYF
TRBV11-3	TRBJ2-7	CASSLAQGVGVTNEQYF
TRBV7-2	TRBJ2-1	CASSLLGSSGGEQFF
TRBV6-5	TRBJ2-3	CASRQGLAQDTQYF
TRBV12-3/TRBV12-4	TRBJ2-3	CASSLGGLDTQYF
TRBV5-1	TRBJ2-1	CASSRRPGQGGLAEYNEQFF
TRBV5-8	TRBJ1-2	CASSLGRGLSYGYTF
TRBV27	TRBJ1-6	CASSPIGGSPLHF
TRBV20-1	TRBJ2-5	CSASGLPETQYF
TRBV11-2	TRBJ1-2	CASSASQGFDGYTF
TRBV7-9	TRBJ1-2	CASSLGGNNYGYTF
TRBV5-4	TRBJ2-6	CASRRAGANVLTF
TRBV6-5	TRBJ1-3	CASSSRLQGNTIYF
TRBV6-1	TRBJ1-5	CASSGVTGTGRNTRPQHF